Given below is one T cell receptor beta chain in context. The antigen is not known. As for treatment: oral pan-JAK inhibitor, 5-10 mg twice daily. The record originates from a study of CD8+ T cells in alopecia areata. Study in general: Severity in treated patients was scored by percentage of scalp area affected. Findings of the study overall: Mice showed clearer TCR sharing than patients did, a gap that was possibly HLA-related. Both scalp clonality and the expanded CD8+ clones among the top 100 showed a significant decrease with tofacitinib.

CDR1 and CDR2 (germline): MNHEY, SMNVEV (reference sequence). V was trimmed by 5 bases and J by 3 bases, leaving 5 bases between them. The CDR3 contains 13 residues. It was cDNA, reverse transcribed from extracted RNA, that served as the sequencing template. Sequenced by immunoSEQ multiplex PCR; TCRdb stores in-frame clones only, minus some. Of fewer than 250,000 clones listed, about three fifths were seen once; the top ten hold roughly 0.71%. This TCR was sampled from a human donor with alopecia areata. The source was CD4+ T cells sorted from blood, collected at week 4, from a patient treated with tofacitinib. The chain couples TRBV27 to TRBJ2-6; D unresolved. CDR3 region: CASSPGGANVLTF. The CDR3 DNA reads TGTGCCAGCAGTCCCGGTGGGGCCAACGTCCTGACTTTC.